The 5 T cell receptor beta chains below come from one sample, sequenced in a study of T cells in Graves' hyperthyroidism and ophthalmopathy. TCR beta CDR3 sequences were amplified from RNA transcripts. HTBI primers were used for first-round RT-PCR of the TCR CDR3. TCRdb reprocessed the multiplex PCR reads with MiXCR, giving one entry per CDR3 protein. The sample carries about 500,000 distinct CDR3 sequences, approximately 16% recorded once. The sample was blood. Receptor source: a woman in her twenties or thirties with Graves' ophthalmopathy.

The chain has TRBV9 and TRBJ2-5; the match to TRBD1 covers 10 bases. In germline, CDR1 is SGDLS, CDR2 YYNGEE. The CDR3 contains 15 residues. V trimming: 4 bases; J trimming: 5 bases; junction bases outside the gene matches: 8. CDR3 in DNA: TGTGCCAGCAGCCCAGGGGACAGGGGCCACGAGACCCAGTACTTC. Protein sequence: CASSPGDRGHETQYF.

This clonotype occurred many times. The chain is built from TRBV5-1 and TRBJ2-7; maybe TRBD1 (6 bases). Germline CDR1 reads SGHRS; CDR2 reads YFSETQ. CDR3 length: 15 residues. The V and J ends lost 0 bases and 4 bases respectively, with 14 bases between them. This chain's CDR3 is CASSLGVTGQYEQYF. The CDR3 nucleotides read TGCGCCAGCAGCTTGGGAGTGACAGGTCAATACGAGCAGTACTTC.

There are many counts of this clonotype. The V and J genes are TRBV28 and TRBJ1-2; D possibly corresponds to TRBD1 (6 bases). CDR3 length equals 14 residues. Trimming stripped 1 base from V and 8 bases from J, with 14 bases between. CDR1 is MDHEN and CDR2 is SYDVKM in the germline V gene. Written as DNA, the CDR3 is TGTGCCAGCAGTTTATCGGACAGAATGGGGGGCTACACCTTC. Encoded protein: CASSLSDRMGGYTF.

This clonotype was seen at least ten times. The chain carries TRBV20-1 and TRBJ2-1, with D perhaps TRBD2 (6 bases). The V gene's germline CDR1 is DFQATT and CDR2 SNEGSKA (reference sequence). This CDR3 region has 16 residues. Deletions cut 6 bases from V and 3 bases from J, with 21 bases between. The CDR3 bases are TGCAGTGCAAGCAAGACCGGGACTCGATTCTACAATGAGCAGTTCTTC. Translation gives CSASKTGTRFYNEQFF.

The sample holds many counts of this clonotype. This chain uses TRBV6-2 or TRBV6-3 with TRBJ2-3; no clear D gene. Per the germline V gene, CDR1 is MNHEY and CDR2 is SVGEGT. V dropped 2 bases and J dropped 4 bases, with 10 bases sitting between them. This CDR3 spans 14 amino acids. CDR3 loop: CASSYLTVADTQYF. The CDR3, as DNA: TGTGCCAGCAGTTACCTCACCGTGGCAGATACGCAGTATTTT.